The rows below give T cell receptor beta chains drawn from one sample of a study of Graves' ophthalmopathy and Graves' hyperthyroidism. MiXCR, applied by TCRdb to the multiplex PCR reads, yields one record per CDR3 protein. The data contain 740,000 or so distinct CDR3 sequences, roughly two fifths of them singletons. Sequencing was performed on peripheral blood. These receptors originate from an adult man with Graves' ophthalmopathy. Each CDR3 is given with its conserved first and last residue. A D gene is named only where the DNA matches it firmly. Clone size appears in some rows only: once, few, many, or a class for an expanded clone.

d_gene: NA
abundance: NA
j_gene: TRBJ1-3
v_gene: TRBV6-5
len: 11
CDR3nt: TGTGCCAGCAGTTACTCCGGCACCATATATTTT
CDR3aa: CASSYSGTIYF

d_gene: TRBD1
abundance: NA
j_gene: TRBJ2-5
v_gene: TRBV20-1
len: 13
CDR3nt: TGCAGTGTCGCAGGGGGTCGTTGGGAGACCCAGTACTTC
CDR3aa: CSVAGGRWETQYF

d_gene: NA
abundance: many
j_gene: TRBJ1-2
v_gene: TRBV10-3
len: 16
CDR3nt: TGTGCCATCAGTGAGTCGAAGGACTCAGCTAACTATGGCTACACCTTC
CDR3aa: CAISESKDSANYGYTF

d_gene: NA
abundance: NA
j_gene: TRBJ1-5
v_gene: TRBV24-1
len: 15
CDR3nt: TGTGCCAGCAGTGAGGAAGGGCTTAGCAATCAGCCCCAGCATTTT
CDR3aa: CASSEEGLSNQPQHF

d_gene: TRBD1
abundance: few
j_gene: TRBJ1-1
v_gene: TRBV2
len: 14
CDR3nt: TGTGCCAGCAGTCCTAACAGGGGGAACACTGAAGCTTTCTTT
CDR3aa: CASSPNRGNTEAFF

d_gene: TRBD1
abundance: NA
j_gene: TRBJ1-6
v_gene: TRBV11-2
len: 14
CDR3nt: TGTGCCAGCACCCATCGACAGGGGGGTTCACCCCTCCACTTT
CDR3aa: CASTHRQGGSPLHF

d_gene: NA
abundance: few
j_gene: TRBJ2-7
v_gene: TRBV20-1
len: 13
CDR3nt: TGCAGTGCCCGGGGGTACACCTCCTACGAGCAGTACTTC
CDR3aa: CSARGYTSYEQYF

d_gene: NA
abundance: few
j_gene: TRBJ1-6
v_gene: TRBV12-3/TRBV12-4
len: 14
CDR3nt: TGTGCCAGCAGTATTACCACGGTCGGGTCACCCCTCCACTTT
CDR3aa: CASSITTVGSPLHF

d_gene: NA
abundance: NA
j_gene: TRBJ2-5
v_gene: TRBV14
len: 16
CDR3nt: TGTGCCAGCAGCCAAGAGGGGGTCGCGTCCCAAGAGACCCAGTACTTC
CDR3aa: CASSQEGVASQETQYF

d_gene: NA
abundance: NA
j_gene: TRBJ2-6
v_gene: TRBV10-3
len: 17
CDR3nt: TGTGCCAGCAGTTACTCAGGGGAAGGCTCTGGGGCCAACGTCCTGACTTTC
CDR3aa: CASSYSGEGSGANVLTF

d_gene: NA
abundance: few
j_gene: TRBJ1-2
v_gene: TRBV7-9
len: 13
CDR3nt: TGTGCCAGCAGCCCGCCAGGCATCTATGGCTACACCTTC
CDR3aa: CASSPPGIYGYTF

d_gene: NA
abundance: many
j_gene: TRBJ1-5
v_gene: TRBV25-1
len: 13
CDR3nt: TGTGCCAGCAGTGAAAGCGCGAATCAGCCCCAGCATTTT
CDR3aa: CASSESANQPQHF

d_gene: NA
abundance: NA
j_gene: TRBJ1-2
v_gene: TRBV12-3/TRBV12-4
len: 13
CDR3nt: TGTGCCAGCAGTATTACGCGGGACTATGGCTACACCTTC
CDR3aa: CASSITRDYGYTF

d_gene: NA
abundance: NA
j_gene: TRBJ1-1
v_gene: TRBV20-1
len: 15
CDR3nt: TGCAGTGCTAGAGCGAGGTTCTGGGGGCCAGAGGAAGCTTTCTTT
CDR3aa: CSARARFWGPEEAFF

d_gene: TRBD1
abundance: NA
j_gene: TRBJ1-4
v_gene: TRBV6-6
len: 17
CDR3nt: TGTGCCAGCAGTTACCCAGAGAGGGACAGGAAATATGAAAATCTGTTTTTT
CDR3aa: CASSYPERDRKYENLFF

d_gene: TRBD1
abundance: many
j_gene: TRBJ2-5
v_gene: TRBV12-3/TRBV12-4
len: 13
CDR3nt: TGTGCCAGCAGACCGACAGGGAAGGAGACCCAGTACTTC
CDR3aa: CASRPTGKETQYF

d_gene: TRBD1
abundance: few
j_gene: TRBJ2-7
v_gene: TRBV19
len: 15
CDR3nt: TGTGCCAGTAGGCCGACCCGGGACAGGGCCGACGAGCAGTACTTC
CDR3aa: CASRPTRDRADEQYF

d_gene: NA
abundance: NA
j_gene: TRBJ1-2
v_gene: TRBV15
len: 14
CDR3nt: TGTGCCACCAGCAGAGATTTGGCCAGCTATGGCTACACCTTC
CDR3aa: CATSRDLASYGYTF

d_gene: TRBD1
abundance: many
j_gene: TRBJ1-3
v_gene: TRBV10-3
len: 11
CDR3nt: TGTGCCATCAGCCCTGGACAGGGGTGGGTTTTT
CDR3aa: CAISPGQGWVF

d_gene: TRBD1
abundance: many
j_gene: TRBJ1-2
v_gene: TRBV10-3
len: 16
CDR3nt: TGTGCCATCAGTGAGTTCCGGACAGGGGGCGCGGGAGGCTACACCTTC
CDR3aa: CAISEFRTGGAGGYTF

d_gene: NA
abundance: few
j_gene: TRBJ1-5
v_gene: TRBV2
len: 14
CDR3nt: TGTGCCAGCAGCAGCAGTATACTCAATCAGCCCCAGCATTTT
CDR3aa: CASSSSILNQPQHF

d_gene: NA
abundance: many
j_gene: TRBJ1-1
v_gene: TRBV10-3
len: 13
CDR3nt: TGTGCCACCTCTGGTCAGATGAACACTGAAGCTTTCTTT
CDR3aa: CATSGQMNTEAFF

d_gene: TRBD2
abundance: few
j_gene: TRBJ2-7
v_gene: TRBV20-1
len: 14
CDR3nt: TGCAGTGCCCTCCGGACTAGCGGGGACCACGAGCAGTACTTC
CDR3aa: CSALRTSGDHEQYF

d_gene: NA
abundance: many
j_gene: TRBJ2-5
v_gene: TRBV29-1
len: 15
CDR3nt: TGCAGCGTGGAACACAGGGTTATGGTCCAAGAGACCCAGTACTTC
CDR3aa: CSVEHRVMVQETQYF

d_gene: NA
abundance: NA
j_gene: TRBJ2-2
v_gene: TRBV7-9
len: 16
CDR3nt: TGTGCCAGCAGCCTATCAACAGGCAGCGACGGCGGGGAGCTGTTTTTT
CDR3aa: CASSLSTGSDGGELFF

d_gene: NA
abundance: few
j_gene: TRBJ2-2
v_gene: TRBV25-1
len: 17
CDR3nt: TGTGCCAGCAGACCCTCCTCCATTGGCAGGGGCACCGGGGAGCTGTTTTTT
CDR3aa: CASRPSSIGRGTGELFF

d_gene: NA
abundance: NA
j_gene: TRBJ1-1
v_gene: TRBV2
len: 10
CDR3nt: TGTGCCGGGATGAACACTGAAGCTTTCTTT
CDR3aa: CAGMNTEAFF

d_gene: TRBD1
abundance: NA
j_gene: TRBJ1-2
v_gene: TRBV2
len: 17
CDR3nt: TGTGCCAGCAGGCCTACTCGGGACAGCGGGGAGGGGTATGGCTACACCTTC
CDR3aa: CASRPTRDSGEGYGYTF

d_gene: TRBD1
abundance: few
j_gene: TRBJ2-7
v_gene: TRBV20-1
len: 13
CDR3nt: TGCAGTGCGTGGACAGGTGCTGCCTACGAGCAGTACTTC
CDR3aa: CSAWTGAAYEQYF

d_gene: NA
abundance: NA
j_gene: TRBJ1-1
v_gene: TRBV6-6
len: 12
CDR3nt: TGTGCCAGCAGTTCGGGAGGGGATGAAGCTTTCTTT
CDR3aa: CASSSGGDEAFF

d_gene: TRBD1
abundance: many
j_gene: TRBJ1-1
v_gene: TRBV19
len: 16
CDR3nt: TGTGCCAGTAGTCCCCTTCTTGGACAGGGGCTCACTGAAGCTTTCTTT
CDR3aa: CASSPLLGQGLTEAFF

d_gene: TRBD1
abundance: few
j_gene: TRBJ2-7
v_gene: TRBV19
len: 13
CDR3nt: TGTGCCACCTCCTTGGACAGGGTGGGAGAGCAGTACTTC
CDR3aa: CATSLDRVGEQYF

d_gene: TRBD2
abundance: once
j_gene: TRBJ2-7
v_gene: TRBV29-1
len: 14
CDR3nt: TGCAGCGTTGGCCTAGCGGAGAACTACAATGAGCAGTACTTC
CDR3aa: CSVGLAENYNEQYF

d_gene: NA
abundance: NA
j_gene: TRBJ1-1
v_gene: TRBV7-9
len: 16
CDR3nt: TGTGCCAGCAGCTTAGACCGAATTTTAGGGGGCACTGAAGCTTTCTTT
CDR3aa: CASSLDRILGGTEAFF

d_gene: NA
abundance: few
j_gene: TRBJ1-4
v_gene: TRBV12-3/TRBV12-4
len: 13
CDR3nt: TGTGCCAGCAGTTCTCTAGGGGATGAAAAACTGTTTTTT
CDR3aa: CASSSLGDEKLFF

d_gene: NA
abundance: few
j_gene: TRBJ2-2
v_gene: TRBV9
len: 12
CDR3nt: TGTGCCAGCAGCCGGTCCAGCGGGGAGCTGTTTTTT
CDR3aa: CASSRSSGELFF

d_gene: TRBD1
abundance: NA
j_gene: TRBJ1-2
v_gene: TRBV7-3
len: 15
CDR3nt: TGTGCCAGCAGCTTAGGGCGGGCAGGGGGGACTGGCTACACCTTC
CDR3aa: CASSLGRAGGTGYTF

d_gene: NA
abundance: many
j_gene: TRBJ1-5
v_gene: TRBV15
len: 17
CDR3nt: TGTGCCACCAGCAGACTGATAGATAGGGTGGGCAATCAGCCCCAGCATTTT
CDR3aa: CATSRLIDRVGNQPQHF

d_gene: NA
abundance: few
j_gene: TRBJ2-5
v_gene: TRBV2
len: 14
CDR3nt: TGTGCCAGCAGTACCGGGACCCAGGAAGAGACCCAGTACTTC
CDR3aa: CASSTGTQEETQYF

d_gene: TRBD1
abundance: few
j_gene: TRBJ1-2
v_gene: TRBV7-6
len: 13
CDR3nt: TGTGCCAGCAGACTCGGGACAGTCTATGGCTACACCTTC
CDR3aa: CASRLGTVYGYTF

d_gene: NA
abundance: few
j_gene: TRBJ1-6
v_gene: TRBV7-3
len: 17
CDR3nt: TGCGCCAGCAGCCAACGACAGTCAGGCTCCTATAATTCACCCCTCCACTTT
CDR3aa: CASSQRQSGSYNSPLHF

d_gene: NA
abundance: NA
j_gene: TRBJ2-7
v_gene: TRBV29-1
len: 14
CDR3nt: TGCAGCGTTGTTGGGTCAGGGGACACCAATGAGCAGTACTTC
CDR3aa: CSVVGSGDTNEQYF